This TCR beta chain comes out of a study of blood T cell repertoires in COVID-19. J gave up 13 bases and V 5 bases, and 9 bases lay outside the gene matches. This CDR3 region has 13 residues. Germline V lookup: CDR1 LNHDA, CDR2 SQIVND (reference sequence). Sequenced by immunoSEQ multiplex PCR; TCRdb stores in-frame clones only, minus some. In the table there are approximately 170,000 clones, 70% to 90% of which are singletons. The chain recombines TRBV19 with TRBJ2-1, with 9 bases aligning to TRBD1. The specimen was peripheral blood. The clonotype comes from a woman older than 75 with COVID-19, enrolled during active disease. Written as DNA, the CDR3 is TGTGCCAGTAGTGATTACCGGGACAGGGCTCAGTTCTTC. It encodes CASSDYRDRAQFF.